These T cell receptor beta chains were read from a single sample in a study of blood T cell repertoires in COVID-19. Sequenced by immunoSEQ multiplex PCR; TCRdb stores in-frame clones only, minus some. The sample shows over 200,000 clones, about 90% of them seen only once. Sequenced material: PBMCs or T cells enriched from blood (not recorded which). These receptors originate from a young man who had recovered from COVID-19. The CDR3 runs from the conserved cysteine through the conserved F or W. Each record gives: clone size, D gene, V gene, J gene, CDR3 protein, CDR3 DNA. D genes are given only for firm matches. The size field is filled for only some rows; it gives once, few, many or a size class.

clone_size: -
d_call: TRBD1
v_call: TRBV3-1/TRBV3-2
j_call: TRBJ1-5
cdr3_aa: CASSQELGQGNQPQHF
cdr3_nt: TGTGCCAGCAGCCAAGAACTCGGACAGGGCAATCAGCCCCAGCATTTT

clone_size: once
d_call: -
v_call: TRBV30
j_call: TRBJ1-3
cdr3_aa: CAWRSSWGNTIYF
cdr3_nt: TGTGCCTGGAGGTCCTCATGGGGCAACACCATATATTTT

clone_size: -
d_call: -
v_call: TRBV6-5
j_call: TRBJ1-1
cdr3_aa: CASSYSGAGNTEAFF
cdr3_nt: TGTGCCAGCAGTTACTCCGGGGCGGGAAACACTGAAGCTTTCTTT

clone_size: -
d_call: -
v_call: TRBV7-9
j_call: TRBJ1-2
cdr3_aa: CASSPPLIGGIAF
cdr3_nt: TGTGCCAGCAGCCCTCCCCTTATCGGGGGAATCGCCTTC

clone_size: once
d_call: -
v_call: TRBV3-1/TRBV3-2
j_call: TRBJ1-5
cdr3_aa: CASSQGEQPQHF
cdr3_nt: TGTGCCAGCAGCCAAGGGGAGCAGCCCCAGCATTTT

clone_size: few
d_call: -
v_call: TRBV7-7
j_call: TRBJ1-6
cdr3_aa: CASSAGLNSPLHF
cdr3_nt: TGTGCTAGCAGCGCGGGACTGAATTCACCCCTCCACTTT

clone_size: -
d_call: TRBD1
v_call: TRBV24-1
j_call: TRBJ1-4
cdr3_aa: CATSDLHRGANEKLFF
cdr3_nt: TGTGCCACCAGTGATTTGCACAGGGGGGCTAATGAAAAACTGTTTTTT

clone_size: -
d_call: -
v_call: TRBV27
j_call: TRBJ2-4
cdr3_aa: CASWELAENIQYF
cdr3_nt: TGTGCCAGCTGGGAGCTAGCAGAAAACATTCAGTACTTC

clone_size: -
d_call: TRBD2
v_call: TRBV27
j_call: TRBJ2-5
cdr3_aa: CASSLYSGRTETQYF
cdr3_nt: TGTGCCAGCAGTTTATATAGCGGGCGGACTGAGACCCAGTACTTC

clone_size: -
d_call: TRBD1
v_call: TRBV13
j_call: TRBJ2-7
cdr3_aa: CASSTGQGSHEQYF
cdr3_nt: TGTGCCAGCAGCACCGGACAGGGGAGCCACGAGCAGTACTTC

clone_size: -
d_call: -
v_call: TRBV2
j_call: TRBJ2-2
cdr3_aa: CASSEVGATGELFF
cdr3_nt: TGTGCCAGCAGTGAAGTTGGAGCAACCGGGGAGCTGTTTTTT

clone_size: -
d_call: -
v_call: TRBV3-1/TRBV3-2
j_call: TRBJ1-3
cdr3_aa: CASSQAGVDTIYF
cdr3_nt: TGTGCCAGCAGCCAAGCCGGGGTGGACACCATATATTTT

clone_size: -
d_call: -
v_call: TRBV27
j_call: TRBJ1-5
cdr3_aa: CASSFGGNQPQHF
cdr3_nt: TGTGCCAGCAGTTTCGGGGGCAATCAGCCCCAGCATTTT

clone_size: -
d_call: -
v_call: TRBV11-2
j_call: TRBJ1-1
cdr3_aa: CASSLAGRNTEAFF
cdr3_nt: TGTGCCAGCAGCTTAGCGGGTCGGAACACTGAAGCTTTCTTT

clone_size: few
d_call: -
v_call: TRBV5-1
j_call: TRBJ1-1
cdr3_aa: CASSLAWNTEAFF
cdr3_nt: TGCGCCAGCAGCTTGGCCTGGAACACTGAAGCTTTCTTT

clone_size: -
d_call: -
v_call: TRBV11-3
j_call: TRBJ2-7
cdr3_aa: CASSLQNSYEQYF
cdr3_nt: TGTGCCAGCAGCTTGCAGAATTCCTACGAGCAGTACTTC